The clone carrying this T cell receptor (beta chain) was seen ten or more times. The antigen remains unidentified. TCRdb re-called the reads through MiXCR, storing one row per CDR3 protein. The table records about 260,000 distinct CDR3 sequences, roughly an eighth of them present only once. The data belong to a study of T cell repertoires in cytomegalovirus infection. Study findings and constraints: Dominating the ex vivo response were HLA-C-restricted CMV-specific TCR beta clonotypes. Carriage of CMV together with the relevant HLA was identifiable through cumulative public TCR beta family frequency.

The CDR3 is 15 residues long. Germline V lookup: CDR1 MDHEN, CDR2 SYDVKM. V was trimmed by 7 bases and J by 0 bases, leaving 13 bases between them. The sequence was obtained from a human donor in good health (CMV status not recorded). Some clones in this sample may be carry-over from other donors' samples. The sequenced sample was PBMCs. The genes are TRBV28 and TRBJ2-1, with no clear D. The CDR3 bases are TGTGCCAGCACCTCTGACCCGAGCTCCTACAATGAGCAGTTCTTC. It codes for CASTSDPSSYNEQFF.